These 10 T cell receptor beta chains were all obtained from the same sample, sequenced in a study of T cells after yellow fever vaccination. TCRdb passed the 5' RACE reads through MiXCR, listing each CDR3 protein once. The data contain some 500,000 distinct CDR3 sequences, less than 15% of them singletons. Specimen: PBMCs, collected on the day of the yellow fever booster vaccination. Receptors were obtained from a man aged 30 to 45 who received the YFV17D yellow fever vaccine.

This clonotype has only a few counts. The chain employs TRBV19 and TRBJ2-2, with 9 positions matching TRBD2. CDR1 is LNHDA and CDR2 is SQIVND in the germline V gene (reference sequence). V shed 4 bases, J shed 1 base, and the junction held 4 bases outside the gene matches. The CDR3 is 16 residues long. The CDR3 is CASSTDSGRNTGELFF. CDR3 in DNA: TGTGCCAGTAGTACAGATAGCGGGAGGAACACCGGGGAGCTGTTTTTT.

This clonotype was observed a few times. The genes are TRBV10-2 and TRBJ2-7, with a possible D match to TRBD2 (5 bases). Germline V lookup: CDR1 WSHSY, CDR2 SAAADI. This CDR3 is 11 amino acids long. The germline V and J ends were trimmed by 10 bases and 2 bases, with 9 bases remaining between them. This CDR3 is CAIGDTYEQYF. The CDR3 DNA reads as TGCGCCATCGGGGATACCTACGAGCAGTACTTC.

This clonotype was counted only a few times. The V gene is TRBV7-9, the J gene TRBJ2-3; D not resolved. Looked up from germline, CDR1 is SEHNR and CDR2 is FQNEAQ (reference sequence). The V gene lost 8 bases and the J gene lost 1 base, with 7 bases spanning the gap. This CDR3 spans 12 amino acids. This CDR3 reads CASLHGTDTQYF. The DNA for the CDR3 is TGTGCCAGCCTGCATGGCACAGATACGCAGTATTTT.

This clonotype has a handful of counts. This rearrangement joins TRBV10-3 to TRBJ2-1, with TRBD2 matching over 7 bases. V trimming: 6 bases; J trimming: 8 bases; junction bases outside the gene matches: 10. The CDR3 contains 14 residues. The germline CDR1 and CDR2 sequences are ENHRY and SYGVKD. The CDR3 loop reads CAIRSLAEKDEQFF. CDR3 bases: TGTGCCATCAGATCTCTAGCGGAGAAAGATGAGCAGTTCTTC.

This clonotype was seen a few times. V gene TRBV5-1 combines with J gene TRBJ1-4; perhaps TRBD1 as D (6 bases). The V end was cut by 0 bases, the J end by 7 bases, with 13 bases between. Germline V CDR1 and CDR2: SGHRS, YFSETQ. This CDR3 has 15 residues. DNA for the CDR3: TGCGCCAGCAGCTTGGACGGACAGCGTACTGAAAAACTGTTTTTT. This gives the protein CASSLDGQRTEKLFF.

The rearrangement links TRBV18 to TRBJ2-7; D gene ambiguous. Germline V gene sequence: CDR1 KGHSH, CDR2 LQKENI. The V gene lost 3 bases and the J gene lost 0 bases, with 6 bases spanning the gap. The CDR3 spans 13 residues. CDR3 region: CASSPVSSYEQYF. For the CDR3, the DNA is TGTGCCAGCTCACCCGTCAGCTCCTACGAGCAGTACTTC.

This chain links TRBV6-2 or TRBV6-3 with TRBJ2-7, with 8 bases aligning to TRBD1. The CDR3 has 13 residues. Germline CDR1 and CDR2: MNHEY and SVGEGT. The trim removed 8 bases at V and 3 bases at J, leaving 6 bases unmatched. This CDR3 reads CASVDRDVYEQYF. The DNA of the CDR3 is TGTGCCAGCGTGGACAGGGACGTCTACGAGCAGTACTTC.

This chain connects TRBV9 to TRBJ2-3; 7 bases agree with TRBD2. The trim removed 0 bases at V and 8 bases at J, leaving 9 bases unmatched. The CDR3 runs to 15 residues. Germline-derived CDR1 and CDR2 are SGDLS and YYNGEE. In DNA form, the CDR3 reads TGTGCCAGCAGCGTAGCTTCTAGCGGTCTAGGTACGCAGTATTTT. This sequence encodes CASSVASSGLGTQYF.

This clonotype was counted only a few times. The chain has TRBV3-1 and TRBJ2-4, with TRBD1 matching over 7 bases. V gave up 3 bases and J gave up 7 bases; unmatched junction bases: 9. The CDR3 totals 15 residues. Per germline, CDR1 LGHDT and CDR2 YNNKEL (reference sequence). CDR3 coding DNA: TGTGCCAGCAGCCACCATACAGGGGTGGCGAACATTCAGTACTTC. Protein: CASSHHTGVANIQYF.

This clonotype was counted at least ten times. The chain has TRBV10-3 and TRBJ2-7; the D gene is possibly TRBD2 (6 bases). Trimming removed 0 bases from V and 2 bases from J, with 14 bases in between. This CDR3 is 16 amino acids long. CDR1 and CDR2 from the germline V gene are ENHRY and SYGVKD. The DNA for the CDR3 is TGTGCCATCAGTGAGTCGAGACTAGTCGGGGCCTACGAGCAGTACTTC. Its translation: CAISESRLVGAYEQYF.